This entry describes one T cell receptor (beta chain). The sample is drawn from a study of control samples from healthy donors and cancer patients. Libraries were prepared by immunoSEQ multiplex PCR; TCRdb keeps only in-frame clonotypes and omits some of them. The table has around 99,000 clones, less than 95% seen once. Germline V gene data show CDR1 as SGHRS and CDR2 as YFSETQ. The CDR3 length is 16 residues. The V segment lost 2 bases and the J segment 5 bases; nucleotides outside the gene matches: 8. The chain joins TRBV5-1 to TRBJ2-2; TRBD1 matches at 8 bases. The clonotype originates from a human donor in good health. The donor label of this sample is uncertain. The sequenced sample consisted of blood. The DNA of the CDR3 is TGCGCCAGCAGCTTTCTTGGGCAGGGGGCTACCGGGGAGCTGTTTTTT. Translated, it gives CASSFLGQGATGELFF.